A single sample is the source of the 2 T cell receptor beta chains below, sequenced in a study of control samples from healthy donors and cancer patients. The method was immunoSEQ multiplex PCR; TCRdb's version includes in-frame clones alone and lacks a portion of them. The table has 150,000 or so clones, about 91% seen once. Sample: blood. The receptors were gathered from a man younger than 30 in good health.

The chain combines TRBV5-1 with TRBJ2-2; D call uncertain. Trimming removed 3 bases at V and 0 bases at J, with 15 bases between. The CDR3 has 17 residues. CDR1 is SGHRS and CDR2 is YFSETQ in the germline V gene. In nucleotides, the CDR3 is TGCGCCAGCAGCTCCCCGACTCGACGGGCGAACACCGGGGAGCTGTTTTTT. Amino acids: CASSSPTRRANTGELFF.

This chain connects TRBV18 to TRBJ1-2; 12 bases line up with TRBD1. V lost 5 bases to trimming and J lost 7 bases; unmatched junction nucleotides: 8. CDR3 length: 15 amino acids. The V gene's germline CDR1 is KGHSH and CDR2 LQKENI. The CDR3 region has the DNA TGTGCCAGCTCATTTGCCGGGACAGGGGGCTTTGGCTACACCTTC. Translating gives CASSFAGTGGFGYTF. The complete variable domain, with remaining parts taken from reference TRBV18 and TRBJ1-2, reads NAGVMQNPRHLVRRRGQEARLRCSPMKGHSHVYWYRQLPEEGLKFMVYLQKENIIDESGMPKERFSAEFPKEGPSILRIQQVVRGDSAAYFCASSFAGTGGFGYTFGSGTRLTVV.